This T cell receptor beta chain was captured in a study of T cells after yellow fever vaccination. Regarding the study as a whole: FACS-sorted repertoires could contain abundant clonotypes contaminating from the bulk population.

The TCR cDNA carried a universal primer site and UMIs from 5'RACE template switching. TCRdb re-analysed the 5' RACE reads in MiXCR, keeping a single row per CDR3 protein. This sample has about 130,000 distinct CDR3 sequences, with around 7.7% found just once. V lost 3 bases, J lost 3 bases, and 13 bases lay in between. There are 15 residues in the CDR3. In its sample, this clonotype was seen many times. The antigen is undetermined. The V and J genes are TRBV12-3 or TRBV12-4 and TRBJ2-3; tentatively, D is TRBD2 (6 bases). This TCR was sampled from a man aged 18 to 29 who received the YFV17D yellow fever vaccine. The material sequenced was CD4+ T cells sorted from PBMCs, taken approximately 11 days after the first yellow fever vaccination. For the CDR3, the DNA is TGTGCCAGCAGTTTCTTCCAGGAGGGGACAGATACGCAGTATTTT. Amino acids: CASSFFQEGTDTQYF.